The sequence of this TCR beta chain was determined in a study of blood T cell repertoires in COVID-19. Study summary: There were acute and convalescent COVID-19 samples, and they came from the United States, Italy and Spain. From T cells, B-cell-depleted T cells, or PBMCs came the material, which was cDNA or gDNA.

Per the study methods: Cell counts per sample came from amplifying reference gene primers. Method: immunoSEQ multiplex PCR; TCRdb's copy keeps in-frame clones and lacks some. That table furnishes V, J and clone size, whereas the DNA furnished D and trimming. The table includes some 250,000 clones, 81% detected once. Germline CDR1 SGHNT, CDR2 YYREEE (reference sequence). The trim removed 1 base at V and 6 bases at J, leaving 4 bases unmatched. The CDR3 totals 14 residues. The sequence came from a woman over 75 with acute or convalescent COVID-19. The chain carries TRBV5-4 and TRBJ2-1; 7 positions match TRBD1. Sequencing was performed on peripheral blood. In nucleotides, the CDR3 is TGTGCCAGCAGCTTGAAGGGGGCTTTCAATGAGCAGTTCTTC. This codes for CASSLKGAFNEQFF.